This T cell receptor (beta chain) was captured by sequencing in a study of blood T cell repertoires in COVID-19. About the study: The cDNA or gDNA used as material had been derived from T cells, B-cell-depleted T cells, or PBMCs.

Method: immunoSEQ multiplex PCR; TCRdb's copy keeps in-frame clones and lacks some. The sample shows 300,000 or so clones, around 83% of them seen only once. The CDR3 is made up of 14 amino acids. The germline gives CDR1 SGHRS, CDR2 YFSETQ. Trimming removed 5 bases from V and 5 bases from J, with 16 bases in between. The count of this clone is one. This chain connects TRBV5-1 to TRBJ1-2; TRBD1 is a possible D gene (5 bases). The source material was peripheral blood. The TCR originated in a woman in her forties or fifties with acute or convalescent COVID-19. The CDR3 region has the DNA TGCGCCAGCAGGCCTGAGGCAGGGCCATATGGCTACACCTTC. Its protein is CASRPEAGPYGYTF.